What follows are 26 T cell receptor beta chains derived from one specimen sequenced in a study of shared clonotypes between healthy human individuals. Profiled with immunoSEQ multiplex PCR; TCRdb holds only in-frame clones, not every one. The sample has about 2.4 million clones; more than 80% are singletons. The sequenced sample was naive CD4+ T cells sorted from blood. Subset indicated: CD45RA+ positively selected. The receptors come from a young man in good health.

This chain joins TRBV29-1 and TRBJ2-3; unclear D gene. This CDR3 region has 13 residues. The germline CDR1 and CDR2 sequences are SQVTM and ANQGSEA. The V gene lost 3 bases and the J gene lost 0 bases, with 7 bases spanning the gap. The CDR3 sequence is CSVEFSSTDTQYF. The CDR3 bases are TGCAGCGTTGAGTTTTCAAGCACAGATACGCAGTATTTT.

Comments on this clone: Other nucleotide sequences from this sample produce the same CDR3. The chain employs TRBV5-1 and TRBJ2-3; no reliable D call. Germline lookup yields CDR1 SGHRS and CDR2 YFSETQ. CDR3 length equals 12 residues. The V and J ends lost 4 bases and 0 bases respectively, with 3 bases between them. The CDR3 DNA sequence: TGCGCCAGCAGCACAAGCACAGATACGCAGTATTTT. It specifies CASSTSTDTQYF.

The CDR3 reads CASSYGDTPSYEQYF. For the CDR3, the DNA is TGTGCCAGCAGTTACGGGGACACTCCCTCCTACGAGCAGTACTTC. The chain combines TRBV6-5 with TRBJ2-7; possibly TRBD1 for D (6 bases). The CDR3 extends over 15 amino acids. The germline gives CDR1 MNHEY, CDR2 SVGAGI. V lost 2 bases and J lost 0, with 11 bases in between.

CDR3 amino acids: CAISEGTSGNNEQFF. The DNA of the CDR3 is TGTGCCATCAGTGAGGGGACTAGCGGTAACAATGAGCAGTTCTTC. The rearrangement uses TRBV10-3 and TRBJ2-1, with 11 positions matching TRBD2. Germline V gene lookup returns CDR1 ENHRY and CDR2 SYGVKD. The V and J ends lost 2 bases and 5 bases, in that order; junction bases with no gene match: 2. This CDR3 has 15 amino acids.

The genes are TRBV4-3 and TRBJ2-3; 12 bases fit TRBD2. This CDR3 has 20 amino acids. The germline CDR1 and CDR2 sequences are LGHNA and YSLEER. V was clipped by 0 bases and J by 4 bases; unmatched bases: 14. DNA of the CDR3: TGCGCCAGCAGCCAAGATTATCCCCCCGGAGCTAGCGGGAGGGCAGATACGCAGTATTTT. This codes for CASSQDYPPGASGRADTQYF.

This sequence joins TRBV19 and TRBJ2-3, with 10 bases matching TRBD1. Germline V gene sequence: CDR1 LNHDA, CDR2 SQIVND (reference sequence). V lost 5 bases to trimming and J lost 5 bases; unmatched junction nucleotides: 10. The CDR3 contains 16 residues. CDR3 sequence (DNA): TGTGCCAGTAGTGTCAAAGGGACAGGGGACAGAGATACGCAGTATTTT. This sequence encodes CASSVKGTGDRDTQYF. The full variable domain, with the rest looked up from reference TRBV19 and TRBJ2-3, is DGGITQSPKYLFRKEGQNVTLSCEQNLNHDAMYWYRQDPGQGLRLIYYSQIVNDFQKGDIAEGYSVSREKKESFPLTVTSAQKNPTAFYLCASSVKGTGDRDTQYFGPGTRLTVL.

This chain connects TRBV6-5 to TRBJ2-7; TRBD2 agrees at 9 bases. The CDR3 extends over 16 amino acids. Losses at the gene ends were 0 bases for V and 4 bases for J; bases not matched to a gene: 7. Germline lookup yields CDR1 MNHEY and CDR2 SVGAGI. For the CDR3, the DNA is TGTGCCAGCAGTTACTCGAGTAGCGGGAGAATGTACGAGCAGTACTTC. Protein product: CASSYSSSGRMYEQYF.

J is TRBJ2-7 and V is TRBV2; D tentatively reads TRBD1 or TRBD2 (5 bases each). Germline-derived CDR1 and CDR2 are SNHLY and FYNNEI. This CDR3 has 15 residues. V lost 0 bases and J 5 bases, leaving 14 bases between the germline ends. CDR3 residues: CASSEARGQGNEQYF. In DNA form, the CDR3 reads TGTGCCAGCAGTGAAGCGAGAGGGCAGGGCAACGAGCAGTACTTC.

This sequence joins TRBV18 and TRBJ2-6; no clear D gene. V lost 2 bases, J lost 0 bases, and 8 bases lay in between. Germline V lookup: CDR1 KGHSH, CDR2 LQKENI. The CDR3 contains 16 residues. CDR3 sequence reads: CASSPEVASGANVLTF. CDR3 bases: TGTGCCAGCTCACCAGAAGTGGCCTCTGGGGCCAACGTCCTGACTTTC.

The chain employs TRBV29-1 and TRBJ2-7; 8 positions agree with TRBD1. Germline-derived CDR1 and CDR2 are SQVTM and ANQGSEA. This CDR3 has 12 residues. The CDR3 region is CSIRTGSYEQYF. The CDR3, as DNA: TGCAGTATTAGGACAGGGTCCTACGAGCAGTACTTC.

V is TRBV11-2 and J is TRBJ2-7, with D possibly being TRBD1 (6 bases). Germline V gene data show CDR1 as SGHAT and CDR2 as FQNNGV. V shed 3 bases and J shed 5 bases, with 14 bases lying between them. The CDR3 runs 14 residues. This CDR3 reads CASSFTGYTHEQYF. The CDR3 nucleotides read TGTGCCAGCAGCTTCACAGGGTACACCCACGAGCAGTACTTC.

The gene calls are TRBV5-1 and TRBJ2-3; D is unclear. The germline gives CDR1 SGHRS, CDR2 YFSETQ. CDR3 size: 13 residues. Trimming took 4 bases from V and 2 from J, leaving 8 bases between them. CDR3 sequence reads: CASSDGATDTQYF. CDR3 DNA: TGCGCCAGCAGCGACGGAGCCACAGATACGCAGTATTTT.

The chain recombines TRBV28 with TRBJ1-2; TRBD1 might be the D (6 bases). The germline gives CDR1 MDHEN, CDR2 SYDVKM. The CDR3 sequence is 13 residues long. V lost 6 bases to trimming and J lost 5 bases, with 13 bases between them. In DNA form, the CDR3 reads TGTGCCAGCAGCTACAGGGATGGGTATGGCTACACCTTC. This gives the protein CASSYRDGYGYTF.

The V gene is TRBV30, the J gene TRBJ2-3; D may be TRBD2 (5 bases). V was clipped by 3 bases and J by 4 bases, with 8 bases between them. The CDR3 covers 12 residues. Germline CDR1 reads GTSNPN; CDR2 reads SVGIG (reference sequence). The CDR3 sequence: CAWRGGPDTQYF. DNA for the CDR3: TGTGCCTGGAGAGGAGGCCCAGATACGCAGTATTTT.

The rearrangement joins TRBV11-2 to TRBJ1-1, with D possibly being TRBD1 (5 bases). The V end was cut by 0 bases, the J end by 5 bases, with 13 bases between. The CDR3 extends over 15 amino acids. From germline, CDR1 is SGHAT and CDR2 FQNNGV. The DNA for the CDR3 is TGTGCCAGCAGCTTAGATCCAGGGATGAGGACTGAAGCTTTCTTT. Its protein is CASSLDPGMRTEAFF.

The V call is TRBV5-6, the J call TRBJ2-2; no clear D. The CDR3 sequence is 16 residues long. V dropped 1 base and J dropped 2 bases, with 12 bases sitting between them. Germline V gives CDR1 SGHDT, CDR2 YYEEEE. In DNA, the CDR3 is TGTGCCAGCAGCTTGAGGGTGCCCTCTAACACCGGGGAGCTGTTTTTT. Its translation is CASSLRVPSNTGELFF.

V is TRBV10-3 and J is TRBJ2-3; no definite D call. The V gene lost 7 bases and the J gene lost 0 bases, with 8 bases spanning the gap. The germline V gene has CDR1 ENHRY and CDR2 SYGVKD. The CDR3 runs to 13 residues. The CDR3 loop is CAITTTSTDTQYF. The CDR3 region has the DNA TGTGCCATCACTACAACTAGCACAGATACGCAGTATTTT.

The chain employs TRBV18 and TRBJ2-5, with 11 positions matching TRBD2. Trimming removed 1 base from V and 0 bases from J; junction bases left unmatched: 4. Germline lookup yields CDR1 KGHSH and CDR2 LQKENI. The CDR3 is made up of 17 amino acids. CDR3 residues: CASSPRLAGTYQETQYF. The CDR3 DNA is TGTGCCAGCTCACCACGACTAGCGGGAACGTACCAAGAGACCCAGTACTTC.

The V and J genes are TRBV19 and TRBJ1-5; 8 nucleotides line up with TRBD1. V trimming: 4 bases; J trimming: 5 bases; junction bases outside the gene matches: 7. Germline lookup yields CDR1 LNHDA and CDR2 SQIVND (reference sequence). The CDR3 is made up of 15 amino acids. The CDR3 loop is CASSTRQGTDQPQHF. The CDR3 DNA sequence: TGTGCCAGTAGTACAAGACAGGGGACGGATCAGCCCCAGCATTTT.

This clone was seen a single time. Additional DNA sequences in this sample encode the identical CDR3. The chain uses TRBV27 and TRBJ2-7; 7 bases line up with TRBD2. The germline V gene has CDR1 MNHEY and CDR2 SMNVEV (reference sequence). The CDR3 length is 13 residues. J gave up 2 bases and V 3 bases, and 1 base lay outside the gene matches. The CDR3 DNA is TGTGCCAGCAGTTTTCGGGGGGCCTACGAGCAGTACTTC. Its translation is CASSFRGAYEQYF.

This clone was counted between two and nine times. Other DNA sequences from this sample encode an identical CDR3 as well. The chain employs TRBV11-2 and TRBJ1-1, with D tentatively TRBD1 (5 bases). The germline V gene has CDR1 SGHAT and CDR2 FQNNGV. The CDR3 is made up of 13 amino acids. V was shortened by 3 bases and J by 1 base, with 6 bases between the two germline ends. As DNA, the CDR3 is TGTGCCAGCAGCTTGCAGGGGAACACTGAAGCTTTCTTT. Its translation: CASSLQGNTEAFF.

The chain links TRBV7-2 to TRBJ2-1, with TRBD2 matching 14 bases. The V and J ends lost 7 bases and 12 bases, in that order; junction bases with no gene match: 17. The CDR3 is 17 residues long. The V gene's germline CDR1 is SGHTA and CDR2 FQGNSA. The DNA for the CDR3 is TGTGCCAGCACCACACGCCAAGGACTAGCGGGAGGCCGGGGGCAGTTCTTC. Translating it yields CASTTRQGLAGGRGQFF.

The gene calls are TRBV1 and TRBJ2-5; the table calls TRBD2, which could not be checked here. TRBV1 is a pseudogene locus. The length of the CDR3 is 15 residues. In DNA form, the CDR3 reads TGCACCAGCAGTTCGACGGGAGGGCCGGGGGAGACCCAGTACTTC. This codes for CTSSSTGGPGETQYF.

In regard to this clone: Other DNA sequences in the sample encode the same CDR3. The chain uses TRBV18 and TRBJ2-5; D may be TRBD2 (6 bases). Germline values: CDR1 KGHSH, CDR2 LQKENI. Between the trimmed V and J ends, which lost 3 bases and 3 bases, there was a span of 8 bases. The CDR3 has 13 residues. The CDR3 DNA sequence: TGTGCCAGCTCACCTCCTAGCGAAGAGACCCAGTACTTC. This gives the protein CASSPPSEETQYF.

This chain joins TRBV5-1 and TRBJ2-7; weak D call: TRBD1 (6 bases). Per the germline V gene, CDR1 is SGHRS and CDR2 is YFSETQ. This CDR3 has 15 residues. Trimming left V 0 bases short and J 2 bases short, with 12 bases between. CDR3 bases: TGCGCCAGCAGCTTGGAGGGGGACATAGCCTACGAGCAGTACTTC. Its protein is CASSLEGDIAYEQYF.

V usage is TRBV28 and J usage is TRBJ1-2, with D perhaps TRBD1 (5 bases). The CDR3 has 15 residues. V lost 4 bases, J lost 6 bases, and 18 bases lay in between. Germline V gene lookup returns CDR1 MDHEN and CDR2 SYDVKM. The CDR3 region is CASSYPMGDGNGYTF. Here the CDR3 DNA reads TGTGCCAGCAGTTACCCAATGGGGGACGGGAATGGCTACACCTTC.